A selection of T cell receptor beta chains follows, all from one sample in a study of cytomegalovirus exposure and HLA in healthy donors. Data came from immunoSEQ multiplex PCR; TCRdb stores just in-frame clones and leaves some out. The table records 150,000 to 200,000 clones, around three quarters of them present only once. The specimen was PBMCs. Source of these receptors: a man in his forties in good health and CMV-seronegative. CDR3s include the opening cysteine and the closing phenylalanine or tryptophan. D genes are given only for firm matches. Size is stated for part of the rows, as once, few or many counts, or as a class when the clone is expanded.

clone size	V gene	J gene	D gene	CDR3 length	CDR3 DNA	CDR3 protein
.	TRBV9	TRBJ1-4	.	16	TGTGCCAGCAGCGAGACTCCCGGCAGACTTAATGAAAAACTGTTTTTT	CASSETPGRLNEKLFF
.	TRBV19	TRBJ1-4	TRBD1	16	TGTGCCAGTAGTGTCGGTACGGGACAGAATAATGAAAAACTGTTTTTT	CASSVGTGQNNEKLFF
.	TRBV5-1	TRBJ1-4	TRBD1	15	TGCGCCAGCAGCTTGGCCTGGACAGGTGGTGAAAAACTGTTTTTT	CASSLAWTGGEKLFF
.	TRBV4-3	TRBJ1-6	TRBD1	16	TGCGCCAGCAGCTTGTCCCGACAGGGGTATAATTCACCCCTCCACTTT	CASSLSRQGYNSPLHF
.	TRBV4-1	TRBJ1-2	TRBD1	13	TGCGCCAGCAGCCAAGCCCCGGACAGGAAGTACACCTTC	CASSQAPDRKYTF
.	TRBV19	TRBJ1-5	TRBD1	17	TGTGCCAGTAGTATAACGGGACAGGGAAAAACTGGCCAGCCCCAGCATTTT	CASSITGQGKTGQPQHF
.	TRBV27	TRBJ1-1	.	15	TGTGCCAGCAGTGTCTATAACAGTATGAACACTGAAGCTTTCTTT	CASSVYNSMNTEAFF
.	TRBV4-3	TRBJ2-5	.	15	TGCGCCAGCAGCCAAGGCTTTACCCCTCCCAGCGACCAGTACTTC	CASSQGFTPPSDQYF
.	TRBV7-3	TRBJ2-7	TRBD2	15	TGTGCCAGCAGCCCGAGGGGAGCGGGAACCTACGAGCAGTACTTC	CASSPRGAGTYEQYF
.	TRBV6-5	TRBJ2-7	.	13	TGTGCCAGCAGTTACTCCGGGGGGCCGAAGCAGTACTTC	CASSYSGGPKQYF
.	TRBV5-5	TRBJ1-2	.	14	TGTGCCAGCAGCGCGGGACCGGCTAACTATGGCTACACCTTC	CASSAGPANYGYTF
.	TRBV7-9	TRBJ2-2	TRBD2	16	TGTGCCAGCAGCCCAGGGACTAGCGGGAGGACCGGGGAGCTGTTTTTT	CASSPGTSGRTGELFF
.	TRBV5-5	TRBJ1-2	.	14	TGTGCCAGCAGCTTGGGGCTCGGGGAGTATGGCTACACCTTC	CASSLGLGEYGYTF
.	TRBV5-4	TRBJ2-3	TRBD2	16	TGTGCCAGCAGCTTTCTAGCGGGGGGCACCGGGGATACGCAGTATTTT	CASSFLAGGTGDTQYF
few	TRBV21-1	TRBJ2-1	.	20	TGTGCCAGCAGCAAAGGAATCACCAGGGGCCCCCACGGCTCCTACAATGAGCAGTTCTTC	CASSKGITRGPHGSYNEQFF
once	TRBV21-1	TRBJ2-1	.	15	TGTGCCAGCAGCCCCCGGGACAGGGTAACGGGTGAGCAGTTCTTC	CASSPRDRVTGEQFF
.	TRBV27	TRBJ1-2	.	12	TGTGCCAGCGTTGGCGGGTATGGGGGCTACACCTTC	CASVGGYGGYTF
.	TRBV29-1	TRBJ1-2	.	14	TGCAGCGCGGGGGGGGGCTCCGGCAACTATGGCTACACCTTC	CSAGGGSGNYGYTF
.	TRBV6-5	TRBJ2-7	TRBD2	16	TGTGCCAGCAGTTACTCCAGCGGGGGTCGCTCCTACGAGCAGTACTTC	CASSYSSGGRSYEQYF
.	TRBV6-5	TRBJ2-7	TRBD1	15	TGTGCCAGCAGTCCGGGACAGAGCCTCTCCTACGAGCAGTACTTC	CASSPGQSLSYEQYF
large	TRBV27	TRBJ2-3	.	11	TGTGCCAGCAGTTACGGAGATACGCAGTATTTT	CASSYGDTQYF
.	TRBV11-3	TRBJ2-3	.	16	TGTGCCAGCAGCTTAGGGGGGGAGTCCTACACAGATACGCAGTATTTT	CASSLGGESYTDTQYF
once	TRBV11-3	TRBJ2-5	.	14	TGTGCCAGCAGCTCCGGGGACTACCAAGAGACCCAGTACTTC	CASSSGDYQETQYF
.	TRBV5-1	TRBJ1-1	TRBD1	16	TGCGCCAGCAGCAAGAGTACAGGGGGCCTGAACACTGAAGCTTTCTTT	CASSKSTGGLNTEAFF
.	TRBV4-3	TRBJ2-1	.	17	TGCGCCAGCAGCCCGTTCCTACTTGCGCCTTCCTACAATGAGCAGTTCTTC	CASSPFLLAPSYNEQFF
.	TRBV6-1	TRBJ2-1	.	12	TGTGCCAGCAGTGAACTTTACAATGAGCAGTTCTTC	CASSELYNEQFF
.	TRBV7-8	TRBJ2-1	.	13	TGTGCCAGCAGCTTGGGCCAACACAATGAGCAGTTCTTC	CASSLGQHNEQFF
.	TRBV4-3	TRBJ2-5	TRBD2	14	TGCGCCAGCAGCCAAGCAAGGGCGGGGGGTGAGCAGTACTTC	CASSQARAGGEQYF
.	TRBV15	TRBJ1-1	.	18	TGTGCCACCAGCAGAGTTAAAGTGTCAGTTGGCATGAACACTGAAGCTTTCTTT	CATSRVKVSVGMNTEAFF
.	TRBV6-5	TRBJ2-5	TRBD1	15	TGTGCCAGCAGTTATGGGGACAGGGGTCCTGAGGAGCAGTACTTC	CASSYGDRGPEEQYF
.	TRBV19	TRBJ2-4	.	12	TGTGCCAGTAGTATAGGTCAGGACATTCAGTACTTC	CASSIGQDIQYF
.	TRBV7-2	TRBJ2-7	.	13	TGTGCCAGCAGCCGGCGGGACTTCTACGAGCAGTACTTC	CASSRRDFYEQYF
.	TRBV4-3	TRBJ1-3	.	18	TGCGCCAGCAGCCCCTCACGGATCGGGGGGGCAATTGGAAACACCATATATTTT	CASSPSRIGGAIGNTIYF
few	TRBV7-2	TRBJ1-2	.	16	TGTGCCAGCAGCTTAGAACCCTCAGGGTACGACTATGGCTACACCTTC	CASSLEPSGYDYGYTF
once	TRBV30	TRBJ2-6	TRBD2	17	TGTGCCTGGGCTAACGGCGGGAGCTTATCTGGGGCCAACGTCCTGACTTTC	CAWANGGSLSGANVLTF
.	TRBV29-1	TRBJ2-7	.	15	TGCAGCGTTGAAGGTTCCGAGACCGACACCTACGAGCAGTACTTC	CSVEGSETDTYEQYF
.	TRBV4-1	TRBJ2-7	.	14	TGCGCCAGCAGCCAACAAGATATAGCCTACGAGCAGTACTTC	CASSQQDIAYEQYF
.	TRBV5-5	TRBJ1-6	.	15	TGTGCCAGCAGCTCAAGGACAGAAGGAGGTTCACCCCTCCACTTT	CASSSRTEGGSPLHF
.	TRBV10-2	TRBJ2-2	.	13	TGCGCCAGCAGTGAAAGTTCGGCCGGGGAGCTGTTTTTT	CASSESSAGELFF
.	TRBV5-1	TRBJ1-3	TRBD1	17	TGCGCCAGCAGCTTGGCAACAGGGGGCAAAGCTGGAAACACCATATATTTT	CASSLATGGKAGNTIYF